This T cell receptor beta chain derives from a study of vaccination and CD4 T cells after COVID-19. Study-level background: SARS-CoV-2 positivity in convalescent patients was established by nasal swab PCR; under 10 had mild and one severe disease. Post-COVID draws followed diagnosis by a median roughly 93 days (range 35 to 161). As their vaccination, participants received two doses of either BNT162b2 or mRNA-1273 vaccine. Whole-study results and caveats: Relatively few convalescent patients were studied, without early post-infection timepoints.

The sample holds a few counts of this clonotype. The antigen is not known. Treatment: approximately 9-day PBMC culture with coronavirus spike peptide pools or control peptides (ViraFEST assay). The CDR3 is 15 residues long. Germline CDR1 is MNHEY and CDR2 is SMNVEV (reference sequence). Trimming removed 8 bases at V and 8 bases at J, with 24 bases between. The Oncomine TCR Beta short-read assay was what sequenced the DNA obtained from cultured CD4+ T cells. Via MiXCR, TCRdb re-called the PCR reads, giving one row per CDR3 protein. The table lists around 17,000 distinct CDR3 sequences, 35% of them singletons.

The rearrangement joins TRBV27 to TRBJ2-5; the D is unclear. What was sequenced was cultured CD4+ T cells from blood. This TCR came from a human donor with COVID-19. CDR3 DNA sequence: TGTGCCAGCGCAACCCCCCCGGTCTCGGTAGGAACCCAGTACTTC. Protein product: CASATPPVSVGTQYF.